Included here is one T cell receptor beta chain sequence, with context. The data belong to a study of blood T cell repertoires in COVID-19. Whole-study context: Acute and convalescent COVID-19 specimens originated in the United States, Italy and Spain. T cells, B-cell-depleted T cells, or PBMCs supplied cDNA or gDNA.

Participants reported their clinical history, and cohort assignment relied on those reports. Germline CDR1 and CDR2: GTSNPN and SVGIG (reference sequence). Trimming removed 4 bases from V and 5 bases from J, with 14 bases in between. The CDR3 loop spans 13 amino acids. Authors' processing steps: Estimation of nucleated cell counts was performed using reference gene primer amplification. Data came from immunoSEQ multiplex PCR; TCRdb stores just in-frame clones and leaves some out. D and trimming come from the DNA, and the V and J calls and clone size come from that table. The sample lists over 300,000 clones, 70% to 90% occurring once.

The TCR was taken from a man aged 25-45 years who had recovered from COVID-19. The sample taken for sequencing was PBMCs or T cells enriched from blood (not recorded which). The chain carries TRBV30 and TRBJ1-2; D possibly corresponds to TRBD1 (5 bases). The CDR3 DNA is TGTGCCTGGAATAGGGGAAAAGAATATGGCTACACCTTC. Translated: CAWNRGKEYGYTF.